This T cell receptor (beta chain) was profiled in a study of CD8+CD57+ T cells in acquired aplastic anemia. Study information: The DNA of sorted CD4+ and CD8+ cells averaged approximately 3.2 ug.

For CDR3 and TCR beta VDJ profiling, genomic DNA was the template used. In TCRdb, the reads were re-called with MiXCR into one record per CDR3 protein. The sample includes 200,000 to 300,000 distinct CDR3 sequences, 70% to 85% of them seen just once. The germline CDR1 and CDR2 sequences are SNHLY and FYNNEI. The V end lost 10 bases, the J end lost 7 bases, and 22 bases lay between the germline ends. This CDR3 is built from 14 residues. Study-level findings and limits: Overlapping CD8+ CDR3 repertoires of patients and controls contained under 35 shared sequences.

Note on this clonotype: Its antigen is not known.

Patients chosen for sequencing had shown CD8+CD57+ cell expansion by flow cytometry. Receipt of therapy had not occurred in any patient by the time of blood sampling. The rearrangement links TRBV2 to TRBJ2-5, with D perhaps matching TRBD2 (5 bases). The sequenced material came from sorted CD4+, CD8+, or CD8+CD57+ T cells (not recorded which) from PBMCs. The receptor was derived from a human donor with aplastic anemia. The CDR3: CATSEGCSDTTQYF. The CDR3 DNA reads TGTGCCACCAGCGAGGGCTGCAGCGATACGACCCAGTACTTC.